This TCR beta chain originates from a study of T cells in Graves' hyperthyroidism and ophthalmopathy. This clonotype was observed many times. Per the germline V gene, CDR1 is MNHEY and CDR2 is SMNVEV (reference sequence). This CDR3 has 17 residues. V lost 4 bases and J lost 4; bases outside the gene matches: 13. Amplification yielded TCR beta CDR3 regions, with RNA transcripts as the source. HTBI primers were employed in a first-round RT-PCR of the TCR CDR3. TCRdb ran MiXCR on the multiplex PCR reads and lists one entry per CDR3 protein. The sample has approximately 630,000 distinct CDR3 sequences, 15% to 20% seen once.

This TCR was recovered from a woman in her twenties or thirties with Graves' hyperthyroidism. Sequenced sample: blood. This sequence joins TRBV27 and TRBJ1-2, with 9 bases that match TRBD1. The CDR3, as DNA: TGTGCCAGCAGTTCACGGGACAGGGCCCAAACCACCTATGGCTACACCTTC. Its translation is CASSSRDRAQTTYGYTF.